What follows are 10 T cell receptor beta chains derived from one specimen sequenced in a study of T cells after yellow fever vaccination. TCRdb itself ran the 5' RACE reads through MiXCR, one entry per CDR3 protein. Of hundreds of thousands of distinct CDR3 sequences listed, around a sixth are singletons. The sample here was PBMCs, taken before the yellow fever booster vaccination. The receptors were sampled from a man younger than 35 who received the YFV17D yellow fever vaccine.

This clonotype was seen more than once but under ten times. The chain carries TRBV6-6 and TRBJ2-1, with a weak D call TRBD1 (5 bases). The germline V gene encodes CDR1 MNHNY and CDR2 SVGAGI (reference sequence). The CDR3 runs to 13 residues. V was shortened by 7 bases and J by 4 bases, with 11 bases between the two germline ends. The CDR3 region is CASNHRQYNEQFF. In DNA, the CDR3 is TGTGCCAGCAATCACAGACAGTACAATGAGCAGTTCTTC.

This chain connects TRBV7-8 to TRBJ2-7; D not certain. CDR1 is SGHVS, CDR2 FQNEAQ, per germline. There are 12 residues in the CDR3. Trimming left V 0 bases short and J 5 bases short, with 5 bases between. The CDR3 here is CASSLAIHEQYF. CDR3 DNA sequence: TGTGCCAGCAGCTTAGCTATCCACGAGCAGTACTTC.

This sequence joins TRBV4-1 and TRBJ2-7; TRBD2 aligns across 9 bases. Germline trimming cut 5 bases from V and 2 bases from J; bases unmatched to any gene: 1. The CDR3 has 13 residues. Germline CDR1 is MGHRA and CDR2 is YSYEKL. CDR3 DNA sequence: TGCGCCAGCAGCAGGACTAGCGCCTACGAGCAGTACTTC. Its translation is CASSRTSAYEQYF.

This clonotype was counted a few times. This chain connects TRBV4-1 to TRBJ2-7, with D perhaps TRBD1 or TRBD2 (5 bases each). The germline gives CDR1 MGHRA, CDR2 YSYEKL. This CDR3 region has 19 residues. Trimming removed 1 base from V and 2 bases from J, with 24 bases in between. CDR3 loop: CASSQGVGVQGYRAYEQYF. Here the CDR3 DNA reads TGCGCCAGCAGCCAAGGGGTCGGGGTGCAGGGTTATAGGGCCTACGAGCAGTACTTC.

Concerning this clonotype: An end of the junction does not agree with germline; a read error may underlie this. This chain uses TRBV12-3 or TRBV12-4 with TRBJ2-3; 11 bases are a match to TRBD2. This CDR3 contains 14 residues. Here the CDR3 reads CASSIAGGEATQYF. The DNA for the CDR3 is TGTGCCAGCAGTATAGCGGGGGGGGAGGCTACGCAGTATTTT.

This clonotype was seen a few times. V is TRBV4-1 and J is TRBJ1-1, with D tentatively TRBD1 (5 bases). CDR1 is MGHRA, CDR2 YSYEKL, per germline. The CDR3 is made up of 16 amino acids. The V and J ends lost 4 bases and 1 base respectively, with 16 bases between them. CDR3 in amino acids: CASSPEGVPRNTEAFF. CDR3 DNA sequence: TGCGCCAGCAGCCCAGAAGGGGTACCGAGGAACACTGAAGCTTTCTTT.

This clonotype was recorded many times. This rearrangement joins TRBV5-1 to TRBJ2-7, with D unresolved. V lost 0 bases, J lost 0 bases, and 4 bases lay in between. Germline V gene sequence: CDR1 SGHRS, CDR2 YFSETQ. This CDR3 is built from 13 residues. The CDR3 loop reads CASSLGSSYEQYF. CDR3 DNA: TGCGCCAGCAGCTTGGGCAGCTCCTACGAGCAGTACTTC.

CDR3 in amino acids: CASSSGLAGGLPPSTDTQYF. The CDR3 nucleotides read TGTGCCAGCAGCTCCGGACTAGCGGGGGGCCTACCCCCTAGCACAGATACGCAGTATTTT. The V and J genes are TRBV5-4 and TRBJ2-3, with TRBD2 identical over 14 bases. The CDR3 runs to 20 residues. Germline loops: CDR1 SGHNT, CDR2 YYREEE (reference sequence). J lost 0 bases, V lost 3 bases, and 12 bases had no gene match.

V usage is TRBV29-1 and J usage is TRBJ1-1; 9 bases line up with TRBD1. The CDR3 sequence is 13 residues long. The V gene end was trimmed by 4 bases and the J gene end by 5 bases; junction bases not matched to a gene: 5. Germline lookup yields CDR1 SQVTM and CDR2 ANQGSEA. The CDR3 reads CSVGTGVLTEAFF. DNA for the CDR3: TGCAGCGTTGGGACAGGGGTGTTGACTGAAGCTTTCTTT.

The rearrangement links TRBV20-1 to TRBJ2-7, with 7 positions matching TRBD1. Germline V gene lookup returns CDR1 DFQATT and CDR2 SNEGSKA (reference sequence). The junction had 11 bases not matched to a gene; V was cut back by 5 bases and J by 7 bases. The CDR3 loop spans 13 amino acids. CDR3 loop: CSAEGAPVWEQYF. The CDR3 DNA sequence: TGCAGTGCTGAGGGGGCACCCGTGTGGGAGCAGTACTTC.